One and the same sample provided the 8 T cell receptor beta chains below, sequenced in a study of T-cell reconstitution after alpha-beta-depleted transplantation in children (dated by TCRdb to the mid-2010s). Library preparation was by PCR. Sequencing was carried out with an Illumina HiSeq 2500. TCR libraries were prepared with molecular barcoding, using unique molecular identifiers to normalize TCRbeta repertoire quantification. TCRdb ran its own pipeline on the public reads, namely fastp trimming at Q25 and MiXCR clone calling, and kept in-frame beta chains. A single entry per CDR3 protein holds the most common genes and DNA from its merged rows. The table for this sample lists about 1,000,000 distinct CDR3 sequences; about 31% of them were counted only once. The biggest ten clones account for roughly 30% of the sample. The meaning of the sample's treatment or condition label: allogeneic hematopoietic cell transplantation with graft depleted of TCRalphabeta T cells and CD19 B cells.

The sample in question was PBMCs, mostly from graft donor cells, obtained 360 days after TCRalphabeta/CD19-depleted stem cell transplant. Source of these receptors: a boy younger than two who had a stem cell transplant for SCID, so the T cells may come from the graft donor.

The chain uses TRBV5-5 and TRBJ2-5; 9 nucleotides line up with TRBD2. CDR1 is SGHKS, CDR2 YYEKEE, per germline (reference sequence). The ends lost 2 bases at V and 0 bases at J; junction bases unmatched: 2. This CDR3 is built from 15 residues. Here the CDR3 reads CASSFLAGYQETQYF. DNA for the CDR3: TGTGCCAGCAGCTTTCTAGCGGGATACCAAGAGACCCAGTACTTC. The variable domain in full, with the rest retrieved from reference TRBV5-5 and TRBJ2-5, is DAGVTQSPTHLIKTRGQQVTLRCSPISGHKSVSWYQQVLGQGPQFIFQYYEKEERGRGNFPDRFSARQFPNYSSELNVNALLLGDSALYLCASSFLAGYQETQYFGPGTRLLVL.

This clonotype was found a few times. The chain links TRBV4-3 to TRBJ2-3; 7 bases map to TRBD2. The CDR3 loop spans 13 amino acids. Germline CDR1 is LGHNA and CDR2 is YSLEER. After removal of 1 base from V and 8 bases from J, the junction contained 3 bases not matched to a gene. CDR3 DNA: TGCGCCAGCAGCCAAGTGAAGCGGGGTACGCAGTATTTT. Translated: CASSQVKRGTQYF.

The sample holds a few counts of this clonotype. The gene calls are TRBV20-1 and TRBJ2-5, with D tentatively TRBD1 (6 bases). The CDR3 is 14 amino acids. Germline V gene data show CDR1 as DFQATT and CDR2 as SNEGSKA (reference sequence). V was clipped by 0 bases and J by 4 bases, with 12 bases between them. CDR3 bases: TGCAGTGCTAGAGATCTGAGAGGGGGAGAGACCCAGTACTTC. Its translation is CSARDLRGGETQYF.

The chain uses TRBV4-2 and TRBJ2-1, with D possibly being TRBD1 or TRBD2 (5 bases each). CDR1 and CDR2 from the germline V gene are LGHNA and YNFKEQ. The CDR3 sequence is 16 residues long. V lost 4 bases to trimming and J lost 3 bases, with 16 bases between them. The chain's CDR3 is CASSLGAEDFYNEQFF. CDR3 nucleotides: TGTGCCAGCAGCCTCGGGGCGGAGGATTTCTACAATGAGCAGTTCTTC.

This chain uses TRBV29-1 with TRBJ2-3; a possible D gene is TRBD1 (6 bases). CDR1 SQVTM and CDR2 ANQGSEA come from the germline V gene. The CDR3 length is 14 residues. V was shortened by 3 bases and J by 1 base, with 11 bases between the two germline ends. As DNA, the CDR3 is TGCAGCGTTGAGGGCAGGGGCGGCACAGATACGCAGTATTTT. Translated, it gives CSVEGRGGTDTQYF.

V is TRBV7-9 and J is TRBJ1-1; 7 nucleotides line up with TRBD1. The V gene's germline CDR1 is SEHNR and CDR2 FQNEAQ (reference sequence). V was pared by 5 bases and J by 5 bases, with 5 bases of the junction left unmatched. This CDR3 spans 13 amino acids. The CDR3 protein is CASSLGQETEAFF. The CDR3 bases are TGTGCCAGCAGCCTTGGACAGGAAACTGAAGCTTTCTTT.

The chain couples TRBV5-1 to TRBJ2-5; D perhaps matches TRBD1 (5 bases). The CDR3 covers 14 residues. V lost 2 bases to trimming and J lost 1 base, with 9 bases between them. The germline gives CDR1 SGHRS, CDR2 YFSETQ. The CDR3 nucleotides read TGCGCCAGCAGCTTAAGTCAGGGCCAAGAGACCCAGTACTTC. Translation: CASSLSQGQETQYF. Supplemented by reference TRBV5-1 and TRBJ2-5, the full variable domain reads KAGVTQTPRYLIKTRGQQVTLSCSPISGHRSVSWYQQTPGQGLQFLFEYFSETQRNKGNFPGRFSGRQFSNSRSEMNVSTLELGDSALYLCASSLSQGQETQYFGPGTRLLVL.

The CDR3 bases are TGTGCCAGCAGCGTCCCCCCGGGACCTCCTTTCGGTGAGCAGTACTTC. Translation gives CASSVPPGPPFGEQYF. This rearrangement joins TRBV9 to TRBJ2-7; D could derive from TRBD1 or TRBD2 (5 bases each). The CDR3 has 16 residues. The V gene's germline CDR1 is SGDLS and CDR2 YYNGEE. V was clipped by 2 bases and J by 7 bases, with 22 bases between them.